Shown below are 8 T cell receptor beta chains from a single sample sequenced in a study of OX40 agonist ivuxolimab in advanced cancers. Measured with immunoSEQ multiplex PCR; TCRdb has only the in-frame clones, and not every one. Among 110,000 or so clones, approximately 90% were seen once, and the ten largest hold under 0.85%. The sample consisted of CD4+ or CD8+ T cells sorted from blood, taken in a trial of the OX40 agonist ivuxolimab. The receptors shown here come from an adult with an advanced solid tumor such as melanoma, head and neck, liver or kidney cancer.

This clone appeared once. The V gene is TRBV19, the J gene TRBJ2-1; 12 nucleotides agree with TRBD2. Germline CDR1 LNHDA, CDR2 SQIVND (reference sequence). With 3 bases clipped from V and 0 bases from J, the junction kept 15 bases outside the gene matches. The CDR3 length is 21 residues. CDR3 coding DNA: TGTGCCAGTAGTATTATGGGACTAGCGGGCGCTTCCCCCTCCTCCTACAATGAGCAGTTCTTC. Amino acid sequence: CASSIMGLAGASPSSYNEQFF. The full variable domain, completed using reference TRBV19 and TRBJ2-1, is DGGITQSPKYLFRKEGQNVTLSCEQNLNHDAMYWYRQDPGQGLRLIYYSQIVNDFQKGDIAEGYSVSREKKESFPLTVTSAQKNPTAFYLCASSIMGLAGASPSSYNEQFFGPGTRLTVL.

This chain connects TRBV27 to TRBJ1-4, with a weak D call TRBD1 (5 bases). The CDR3 runs 14 residues. Germline V gene lookup returns CDR1 MNHEY and CDR2 SMNVEV (reference sequence). V lost 6 bases to trimming and J lost 5 bases, with 13 bases between them. CDR3 sequence reads: CASSPTVLNEKLFF. The CDR3 DNA is TGTGCCAGCAGCCCGACAGTACTGAATGAAAAACTGTTTTTT. Variable domain in full (rest from reference TRBV27 and TRBJ1-4): EAQVTQNPRYLITVTGKKLTVTCSQNMNHEYMSWYRQDPGLGLRQIYYSMNVEVTDKGDVPEGYKVSRKEKRNFPLILESPSPNQTSLYFCASSPTVLNEKLFFGSGTQLSVL.

The rearrangement uses TRBV29-1 and TRBJ1-1; unclear D gene. CDR1 SQVTM and CDR2 ANQGSEA come from the germline V gene. V was clipped by 8 bases and J by 6 bases, with 16 bases between them. The CDR3 is 12 residues long. CDR3 in amino acids: CSSSGVMAEAFF. CDR3 DNA: TGCAGCTCCTCCGGGGTGATGGCTGAAGCTTTCTTT.

The chain joins TRBV30 to TRBJ2-3; 12 bases are a match to TRBD1. Losses at the gene ends were 7 bases for V and 8 bases for J; bases not matched to a gene: 13. CDR3 length: 15 amino acids. Germline V gene lookup returns CDR1 GTSNPN and CDR2 SVGIG (reference sequence). CDR3 nucleotides: TGTGCCTCCCGGGACAGGGGGCAAGAAAGGGCTACGCAGTATTTT. This gives the protein CASRDRGQERATQYF. The complete variable domain, with remaining parts taken from reference TRBV30 and TRBJ2-3, reads SQTIHQWPATLVQPVGSPLSLECTVEGTSNPNLYWYRQAAGRGLQLLFYSVGIGQISSEVPQNLSASRPQDRQFILSSKKLLLSDSGFYLCASRDRGQERATQYFGPGTRLTVL.

The chain couples TRBV10-1 to TRBJ2-1; weak D call: TRBD1 (5 bases). Germline V lookup: CDR1 WNHNN, CDR2 SYGVQD (reference sequence). The CDR3 length is 12 residues. V gave up 3 bases and J gave up 9 bases, with 9 bases separating them. CDR3 region: CASSDGAGEQFF. The CDR3 nucleotides are TGCGCCAGCAGTGATGGGGCAGGTGAGCAGTTCTTC.

J is TRBJ1-6 and V is TRBV11-3, with D possibly TRBD1 on 6 matching bases. Germline V lookup: CDR1 SGHNT, CDR2 YENEEA. This CDR3 has 14 amino acids. Trimming removed 5 bases at V and 4 bases at J, with 9 bases between. CDR3 nucleotides: TGTGCCAGCAGCCTCGGACAGTATAATTCACCCCTCCACTTT. This translates into CASSLGQYNSPLHF.

V is TRBV9 and J is TRBJ1-2; possible D gene TRBD1, 6 bases. The CDR3 is 15 amino acids. Germline V gene data show CDR1 as SGDLS and CDR2 as YYNGEE. V lost 0 bases to trimming and J lost 5 bases, with 14 bases between them. In DNA, the CDR3 is TGTGCCAGCAGCGTAGATTGGGGCAGGGGATATGGCTACACCTTC. Its translation: CASSVDWGRGYGYTF. The variable domain in full, completed from reference TRBV9 and TRBJ1-2, reads DSGVTQTPKHLITATGQRVTLRCSPRSGDLSVYWYQQSLDQGLQFLIQYYNGEERAKGNILERFSAQQFPDLHSELNLSSLELGDSALYFCASSVDWGRGYGYTFGSGTRLTVV.

As DNA, the CDR3 is TGTGCCAGCAGTGAGGTGCAGGGCCGCCAGCAGCCCCAGCATTTT. Amino acids: CASSEVQGRQQPQHF. This chain uses TRBV2 with TRBJ1-5; perhaps TRBD1 as D (5 bases). Per germline, CDR1 SNHLY and CDR2 FYNNEI. V shed 3 bases and J shed 7 bases, with 16 bases lying between them. There are 15 residues in the CDR3.